This T cell receptor beta chain was captured by sequencing in a study of shared clonotypes between healthy human individuals. An even split of each subset's genomic DNA across several immunoSEQ plates was performed. Only in-frame clones appear in the TCRdb table, and some are missing; sequencing was by immunoSEQ multiplex PCR. The data contain around 690,000 clones, about 90% of them singletons. CDR3 length: 14 amino acids. Germline V gene lookup returns CDR1 SGHTA and CDR2 FQGNSA. V gave up 2 bases and J gave up 4 bases, with 10 bases separating them. This TCR derives from a man in his late teens or twenties in good health. Some clones in this sample may be carry-over from other donors' samples. The gene calls are TRBV7-2 and TRBJ2-3; D possibly corresponds to TRBD1 (6 bases). Sequences were obtained from memory CD8+ T cells from PBMCs. Subset described: CD45RO+ cells pooled with CCR7-negative TemRA cells. CDR3 amino acids: CASSLKGGPDTQYF. In nucleotides, the CDR3 is TGTGCCAGCAGCTTAAAAGGGGGTCCAGATACGCAGTATTTT.